This TCR beta chain was identified in a study of cytomegalovirus exposure and HLA in healthy donors. For the study at large: As released early, the data held 75 million to 90 million unique TCRs from HLA-typed donors.

Study-wide points: A link between a missense DCLRE1C variant and TCR beta V- and J-gene trimming emerged from a later analysis. With further analysis later on, most CMV-associated TCR beta chains appeared HLA-restricted.

Trimming stripped 4 bases from V and 0 bases from J, with 22 bases between. Germline CDR1 reads MGHRA; CDR2 reads YSYEKL. The CDR3 is 20 residues long. In the PCR, 60 Vbeta and 13 Jbeta primers were used. Clones were sequenced by immunoSEQ multiplex PCR, and TCRdb holds only the in-frame ones, with some missing. Among roughly 160,000 clones listed, approximately 88% were seen once. Worth noting for this clone: Its antigen is unidentified.

Sequencing was performed on PBMCs. The receptor comes from a boy aged 2 to 10 in good health and CMV-seronegative. V is TRBV4-1 and J is TRBJ2-6; the D gene is possibly TRBD2 (6 bases). This chain's CDR3 is CASSRPGGGGRFSGANVLTF. DNA for the CDR3: TGCGCCAGCAGCCGCCCTGGGGGTGGGGGGAGATTCTCTGGGGCCAACGTCCTGACTTTC.